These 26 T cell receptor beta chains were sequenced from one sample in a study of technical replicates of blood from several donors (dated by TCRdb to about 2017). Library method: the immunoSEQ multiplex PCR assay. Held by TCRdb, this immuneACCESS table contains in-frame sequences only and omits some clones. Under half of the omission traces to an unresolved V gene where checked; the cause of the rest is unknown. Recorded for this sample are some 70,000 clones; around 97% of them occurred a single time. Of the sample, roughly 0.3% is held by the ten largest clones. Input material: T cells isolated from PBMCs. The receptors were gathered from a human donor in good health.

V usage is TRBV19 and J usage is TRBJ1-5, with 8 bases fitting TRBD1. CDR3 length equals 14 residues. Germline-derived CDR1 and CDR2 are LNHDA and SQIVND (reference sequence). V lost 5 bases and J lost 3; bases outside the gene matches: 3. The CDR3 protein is CASSQGAPNQPQHF. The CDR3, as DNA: TGTGCCAGTAGTCAGGGGGCCCCCAATCAGCCCCAGCATTTT.

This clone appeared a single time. CDR3 sequence reads: CASSPPNRGFLFEQYF. CDR3 sequence (DNA): TGTGCCAGCTCACCACCCAACAGGGGGTTTTTGTTCGAGCAGTACTTC. The V call is TRBV18, the J call TRBJ2-7, with TRBD1 identical over 8 bases. V trimming: 0 bases; J trimming: 6 bases; junction bases outside the gene matches: 10. The CDR3 is made up of 16 amino acids. Germline-derived CDR1 and CDR2 are KGHSH and LQKENI.

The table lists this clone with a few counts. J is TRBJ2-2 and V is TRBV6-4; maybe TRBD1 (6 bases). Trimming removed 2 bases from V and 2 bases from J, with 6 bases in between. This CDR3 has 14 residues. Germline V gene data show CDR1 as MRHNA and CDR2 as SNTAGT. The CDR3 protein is CASSDGTNTGELFF. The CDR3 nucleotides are TGTGCCAGCAGTGACGGGACAAACACCGGGGAGCTGTTTTTT.

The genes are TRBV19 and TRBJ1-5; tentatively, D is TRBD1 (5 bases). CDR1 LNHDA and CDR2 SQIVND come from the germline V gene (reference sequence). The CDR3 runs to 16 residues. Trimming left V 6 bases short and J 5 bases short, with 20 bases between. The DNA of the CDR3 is TGTGCCAGTAGCCATCCCAGGCAAGGGGCTTATCAGCCCCAGCATTTT. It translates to CASSHPRQGAYQPQHF.

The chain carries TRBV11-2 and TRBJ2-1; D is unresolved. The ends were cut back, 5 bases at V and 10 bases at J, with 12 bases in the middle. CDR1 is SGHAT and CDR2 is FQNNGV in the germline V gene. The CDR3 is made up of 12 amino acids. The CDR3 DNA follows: TGTGCCAGCAGCCCCCTTGCACGGGAGCAGTTCTTC. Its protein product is CASSPLAREQFF.

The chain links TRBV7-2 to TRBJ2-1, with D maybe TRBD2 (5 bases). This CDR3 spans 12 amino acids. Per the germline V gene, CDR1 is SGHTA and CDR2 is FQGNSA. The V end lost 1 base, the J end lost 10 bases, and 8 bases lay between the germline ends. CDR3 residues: CASSLGLREQFF. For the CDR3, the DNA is TGTGCCAGCAGCTTAGGACTACGGGAGCAGTTCTTC.

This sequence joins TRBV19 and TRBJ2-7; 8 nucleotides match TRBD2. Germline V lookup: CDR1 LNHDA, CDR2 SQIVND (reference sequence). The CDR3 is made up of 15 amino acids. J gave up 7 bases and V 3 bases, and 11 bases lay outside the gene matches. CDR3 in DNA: TGTGCCAGTAGTATGGCGGGAGGCGTCTTGAGAGAGCAGTACTTC. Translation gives CASSMAGGVLREQYF. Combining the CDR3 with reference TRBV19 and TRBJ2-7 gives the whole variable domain DGGITQSPKYLFRKEGQNVTLSCEQNLNHDAMYWYRQDPGQGLRLIYYSQIVNDFQKGDIAEGYSVSREKKESFPLTVTSAQKNPTAFYLCASSMAGGVLREQYFGPGTRLTVT.

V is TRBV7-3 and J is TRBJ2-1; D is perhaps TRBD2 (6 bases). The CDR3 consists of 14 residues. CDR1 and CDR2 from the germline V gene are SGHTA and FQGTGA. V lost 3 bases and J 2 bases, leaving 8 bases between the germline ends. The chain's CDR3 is CASSLGLTYNEQFF. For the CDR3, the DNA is TGTGCCAGCAGCTTGGGACTTACCTACAATGAGCAGTTCTTC. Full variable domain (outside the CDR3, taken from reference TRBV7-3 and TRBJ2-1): GAGVSQTPSNKVTEKGKYVELRCDPISGHTALYWYRQSLGQGPEFLIYFQGTGAADDSGLPNDRFFAVRPEGSVSTLKIQRTERGDSAVYLCASSLGLTYNEQFFGPGTRLTVL.

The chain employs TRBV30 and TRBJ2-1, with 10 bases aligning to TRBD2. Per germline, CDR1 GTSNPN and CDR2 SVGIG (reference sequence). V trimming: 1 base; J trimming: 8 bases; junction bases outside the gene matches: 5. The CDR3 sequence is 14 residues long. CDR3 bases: TGTGCCTGGAGTGGGATAGCGGGAGGATATGAGCAGTTCTTC. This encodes CAWSGIAGGYEQFF.

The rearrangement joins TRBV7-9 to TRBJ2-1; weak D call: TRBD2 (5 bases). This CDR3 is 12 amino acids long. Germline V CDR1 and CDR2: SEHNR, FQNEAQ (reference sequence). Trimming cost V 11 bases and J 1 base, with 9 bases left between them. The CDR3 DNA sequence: TGTGCCCTCGAGGGTTCCTACAATGAGCAGTTCTTC. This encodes CALEGSYNEQFF.

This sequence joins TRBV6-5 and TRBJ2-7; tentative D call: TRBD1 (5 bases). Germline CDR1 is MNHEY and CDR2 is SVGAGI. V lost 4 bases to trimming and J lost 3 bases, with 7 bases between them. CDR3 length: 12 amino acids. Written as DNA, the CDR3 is TGTGCCAGCAGTTTAGGGGACTACGAGCAGTACTTC. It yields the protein CASSLGDYEQYF.

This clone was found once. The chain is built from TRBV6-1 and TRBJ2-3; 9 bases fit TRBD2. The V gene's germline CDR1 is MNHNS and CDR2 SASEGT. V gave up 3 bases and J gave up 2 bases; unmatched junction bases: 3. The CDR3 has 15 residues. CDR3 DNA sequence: TGTGCCAGCAGTGACCCGGGACTAGCCACAGATACGCAGTATTTT. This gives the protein CASSDPGLATDTQYF.

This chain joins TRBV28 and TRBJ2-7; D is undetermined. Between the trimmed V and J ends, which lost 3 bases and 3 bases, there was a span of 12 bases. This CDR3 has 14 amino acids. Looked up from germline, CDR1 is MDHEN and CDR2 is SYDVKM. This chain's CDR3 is CASSLNLRSYEQYF. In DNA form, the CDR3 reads TGTGCCAGCAGTTTGAACCTTAGGAGCTACGAGCAGTACTTC.

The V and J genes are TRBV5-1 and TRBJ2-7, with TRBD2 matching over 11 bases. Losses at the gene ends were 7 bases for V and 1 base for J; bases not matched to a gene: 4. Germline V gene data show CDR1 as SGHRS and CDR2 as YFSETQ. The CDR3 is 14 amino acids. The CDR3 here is CASGIAGGSYEQYF. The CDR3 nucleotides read TGCGCCAGCGGTATAGCGGGAGGGTCCTACGAGCAGTACTTC.

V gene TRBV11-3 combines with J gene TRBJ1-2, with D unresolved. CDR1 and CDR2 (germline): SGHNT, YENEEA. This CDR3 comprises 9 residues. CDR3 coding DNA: TGTGTGGAAGGGAGTCGCTACACCTTC. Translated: CVEGSRYTF. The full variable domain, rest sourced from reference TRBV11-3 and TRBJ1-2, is EAGVVQSPRYKIIEKKQPVAFWCNPISGHNTLYWYLQNLGQGPELLIRYENEEAVDDSQLPKDRFSAERLKGVDSTLKIQPAELGDSAVYLCVEGSRYTFGSGTRLTVV.

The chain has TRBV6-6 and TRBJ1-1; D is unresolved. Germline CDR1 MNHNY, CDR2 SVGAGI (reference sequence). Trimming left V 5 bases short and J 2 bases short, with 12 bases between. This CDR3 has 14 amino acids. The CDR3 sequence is CASSTRIDNTEAFF. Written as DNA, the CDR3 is TGTGCCAGCAGTACGAGAATAGATAACACTGAAGCTTTCTTT.

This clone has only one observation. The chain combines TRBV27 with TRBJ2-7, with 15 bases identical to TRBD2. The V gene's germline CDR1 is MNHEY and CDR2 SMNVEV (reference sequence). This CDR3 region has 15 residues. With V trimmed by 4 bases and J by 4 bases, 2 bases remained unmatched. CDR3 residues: CASSWTSGRAYEQYF. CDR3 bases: TGTGCCAGCAGTTGGACTAGCGGGAGGGCTTACGAGCAGTACTTC.

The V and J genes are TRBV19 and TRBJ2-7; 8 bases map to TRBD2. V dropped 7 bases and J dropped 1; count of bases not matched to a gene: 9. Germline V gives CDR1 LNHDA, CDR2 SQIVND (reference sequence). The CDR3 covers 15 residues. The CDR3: CASTPRLAGSYEQYF. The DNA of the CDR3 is TGTGCCAGTACCCCACGCCTAGCGGGTTCCTACGAGCAGTACTTC. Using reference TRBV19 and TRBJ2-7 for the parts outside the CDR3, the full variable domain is DGGITQSPKYLFRKEGQNVTLSCEQNLNHDAMYWYRQDPGQGLRLIYYSQIVNDFQKGDIAEGYSVSREKKESFPLTVTSAQKNPTAFYLCASTPRLAGSYEQYFGPGTRLTVT.

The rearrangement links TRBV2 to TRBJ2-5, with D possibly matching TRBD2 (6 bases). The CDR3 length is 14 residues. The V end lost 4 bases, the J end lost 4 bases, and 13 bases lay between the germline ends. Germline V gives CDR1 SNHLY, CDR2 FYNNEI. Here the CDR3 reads CASSVDSGLETQYF. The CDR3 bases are TGTGCCAGCAGTGTTGATAGCGGTTTAGAGACCCAGTACTTC.

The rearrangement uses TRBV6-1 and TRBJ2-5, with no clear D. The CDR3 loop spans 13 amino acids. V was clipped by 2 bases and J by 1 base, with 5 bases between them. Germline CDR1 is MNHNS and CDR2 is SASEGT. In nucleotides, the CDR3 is TGTGCCAGCAGTGAACACTCCCAAGAGACCCAGTACTTC. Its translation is CASSEHSQETQYF.

The CDR3 DNA is TGTGCCAGCATCCAGCGGGGCTACACAGATACGCAGTATTTT. It yields the protein CASIQRGYTDTQYF. The V gene is TRBV2, the J gene TRBJ2-3, with TRBD2 matching over 7 bases. Germline V gene sequence: CDR1 SNHLY, CDR2 FYNNEI. The CDR3 has 14 residues. J was trimmed by 2 bases and V by 7 bases; bases with no gene match: 6.

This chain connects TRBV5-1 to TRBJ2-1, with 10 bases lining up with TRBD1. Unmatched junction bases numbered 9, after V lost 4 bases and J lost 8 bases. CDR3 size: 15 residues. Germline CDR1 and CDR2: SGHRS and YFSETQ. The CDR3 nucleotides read TGCGCCAGCAGCATACAAGGGACAGGGGACGATGAGCAGTTCTTC. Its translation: CASSIQGTGDDEQFF. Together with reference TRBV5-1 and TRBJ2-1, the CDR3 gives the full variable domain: KAGVTQTPRYLIKTRGQQVTLSCSPISGHRSVSWYQQTPGQGLQFLFEYFSETQRNKGNFPGRFSGRQFSNSRSEMNVSTLELGDSALYLCASSIQGTGDDEQFFGPGTRLTVL.

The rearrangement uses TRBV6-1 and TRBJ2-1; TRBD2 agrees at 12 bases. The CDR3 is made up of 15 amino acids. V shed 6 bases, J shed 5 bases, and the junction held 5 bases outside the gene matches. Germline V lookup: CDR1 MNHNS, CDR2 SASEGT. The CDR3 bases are TGTGCCAGCAGCCGGACTAGCGGGGCCCACAATGAGCAGTTCTTC. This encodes CASSRTSGAHNEQFF.

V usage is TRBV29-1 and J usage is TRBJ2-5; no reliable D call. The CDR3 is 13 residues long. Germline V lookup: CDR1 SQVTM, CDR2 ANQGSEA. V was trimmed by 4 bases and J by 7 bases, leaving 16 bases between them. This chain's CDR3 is CSVVRAGYPTQYF. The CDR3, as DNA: TGCAGCGTTGTGCGAGCTGGTTACCCGACCCAGTACTTC.

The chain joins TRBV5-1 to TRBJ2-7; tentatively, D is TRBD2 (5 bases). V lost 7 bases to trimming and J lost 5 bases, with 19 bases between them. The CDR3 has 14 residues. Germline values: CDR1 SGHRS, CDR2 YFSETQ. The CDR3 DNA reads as TGCGCCAGCGTCTGGCGTTGGGGAGTGGACGAGCAGTACTTC. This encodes CASVWRWGVDEQYF.

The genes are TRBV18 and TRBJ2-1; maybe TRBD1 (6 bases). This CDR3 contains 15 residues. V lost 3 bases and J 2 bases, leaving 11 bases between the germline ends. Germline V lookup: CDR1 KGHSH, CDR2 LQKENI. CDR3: CASSPRQAPYNEQFF. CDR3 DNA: TGTGCCAGCTCACCCCGACAGGCCCCCTACAATGAGCAGTTCTTC.